A single sample gave rise to the 16 T cell receptor beta chains below, sequenced in a study of blood T cell repertoires in COVID-19 (TCRdb year 2020). The library was generated by the immunoSEQ multiplex PCR assay. TCRdb obtained this table from immuneACCESS and retained in-frame rearrangements with V and J assigned. These tables miss some clones; where compared with another copy, unresolved V genes account for less than half of the shortfall, and the remainder is unexplained. Across this sample there are 270,000 or so clones, with around 85% seen only once. The ten largest clones represent approximately 12% of the sample. Sequencing input: peripheral blood. All receptors derive from a young woman with COVID-19, enrolled during active disease.

The chain has TRBV10-3 and TRBJ2-1, with TRBD1 matching over 9 bases. The CDR3 has 16 amino acids. Germline CDR1 ENHRY, CDR2 SYGVKD. V gave up 9 bases and J gave up 9 bases; unmatched junction bases: 18. In DNA, the CDR3 is TGTGCCATTCAGAACGTCGGGACAGGGCGATGGGGTGAGCAGTTCTTC. This translates into CAIQNVGTGRWGEQFF.

The V and J genes are TRBV10-1 and TRBJ2-5; D unclear. The CDR3 covers 15 residues. The germline gives CDR1 WNHNN, CDR2 SYGVQD (reference sequence). V lost 1 base, J lost 5 bases, and 14 bases lay in between. The CDR3 DNA sequence: TGCGCCAGCAGTGAGTTCGGAGTCCGAATTGAGACCCAGTACTTC. This encodes CASSEFGVRIETQYF.

The chain links TRBV19 to TRBJ1-2, with no clear D. The CDR3 is made up of 13 amino acids. Per the germline V gene, CDR1 is LNHDA and CDR2 is SQIVND (reference sequence). V dropped 5 bases and J dropped 4 bases, with 11 bases sitting between them. CDR3 nucleotides: TGTGCCAGTAGTCCCGGGGTCGGCTATGGCTACACCTTC. Translated, it gives CASSPGVGYGYTF.

The chain couples TRBV5-4 to TRBJ2-5; 11 bases match TRBD2. The CDR3 runs 16 residues. V lost 0 bases, J lost 4 bases, and 5 bases stayed unmatched. CDR1 and CDR2 (germline): SGHNT, YYREEE (reference sequence). This chain's CDR3 is CASSLASGGLGETQYF. CDR3 bases: TGTGCCAGCAGCTTGGCTAGCGGGGGGTTGGGAGAGACCCAGTACTTC.

The chain joins TRBV28 to TRBJ2-1, with D perhaps matching TRBD2 (6 bases). Trimming removed 3 bases from V and 0 bases from J, with 9 bases in between. Germline V gives CDR1 MDHEN, CDR2 SYDVKM. The CDR3 extends over 15 amino acids. CDR3 protein: CASSLNGSSYNEQFF. The CDR3 nucleotides are TGTGCCAGCAGTTTGAACGGGAGCTCCTACAATGAGCAGTTCTTC.

V gene TRBV7-9 combines with J gene TRBJ2-3; 8 nucleotides match TRBD2. The CDR3 runs 16 residues. CDR1 is SEHNR, CDR2 FQNEAQ, per germline (reference sequence). V shed 3 bases and J 3 bases; nucleotides not matched to a gene: 8. CDR3 region: CASSLIIAGKTDTQYF. The CDR3 region has the DNA TGTGCCAGCAGCTTGATCATAGCGGGGAAGACAGATACGCAGTATTTT. Drawing the rest from reference TRBV7-9 and TRBJ2-3, the complete variable domain is DTGVSQNPRHKITKRGQNVTFRCDPISEHNRLYWYRQTLGQGPEFLTYFQNEAQLEKSRLLSDRFSAERPKGSFSTLEIQRTEQGDSAMYLCASSLIIAGKTDTQYFGPGTRLTVL.

The chain uses TRBV24-1 and TRBJ2-7; possible D gene TRBD1, 6 bases. Germline V gene lookup returns CDR1 KGHDR and CDR2 SFDVKD. The CDR3 is made up of 12 amino acids. V lost 3 bases and J 5 bases, leaving 7 bases between the germline ends. The CDR3: CATSDRDNEQYF. Here the CDR3 DNA reads TGTGCCACCAGTGATAGGGACAACGAGCAGTACTTC.

The V call is TRBV7-9, the J call TRBJ1-2; D gene unclear. Trimming cost V 2 bases and J 8 bases, with 12 bases left between them. CDR3 length equals 13 residues. Looked up from germline, CDR1 is SEHNR and CDR2 is FQNEAQ (reference sequence). CDR3 bases: TGTGCCAGCAGCTTATATGGTAACCAGGGCTACACCTTC. Translating gives CASSLYGNQGYTF. Together with reference TRBV7-9 and TRBJ1-2, the CDR3 gives the full variable domain: DTGVSQNPRHKITKRGQNVTFRCDPISEHNRLYWYRQTLGQGPEFLTYFQNEAQLEKSRLLSDRFSAERPKGSFSTLEIQRTEQGDSAMYLCASSLYGNQGYTFGSGTRLTVV.

This clone was counted once. The gene calls are TRBV4-1 and TRBJ2-1, with D perhaps TRBD2 (7 bases). Looked up from germline, CDR1 is MGHRA and CDR2 is YSYEKL. The CDR3 totals 18 residues. V was pared by 0 bases and J by 8 bases, with 23 bases between. The CDR3 sequence is CASSQDLGGGTSRDEQFF. The CDR3 bases are TGCGCCAGCAGCCAAGATCTAGGGGGGGGTACAAGTCGTGATGAGCAGTTCTTC.

CDR3 DNA sequence: TGTGCCAGCAGCAACAGGGGGCTGGGACAGCCCCAGCATTTT. Translation: CASSNRGLGQPQHF. The chain has TRBV27 and TRBJ1-5; 9 bases match TRBD1. The junction had 7 bases not matched to a gene; V was cut back by 6 bases and J by 7 bases. There are 14 residues in the CDR3. Germline V gives CDR1 MNHEY, CDR2 SMNVEV (reference sequence).

The gene calls are TRBV11-2 and TRBJ1-6; 7 bases map to TRBD1. After removal of 0 bases from V and 4 bases from J, the junction contained 9 bases not matched to a gene. The germline V gene has CDR1 SGHAT and CDR2 FQNNGV. This CDR3 region has 18 residues. This CDR3 reads CASSLDVAGTVYNSPLHF. The DNA of the CDR3 is TGTGCCAGCAGCTTAGATGTAGCCGGGACAGTTTATAATTCACCCCTCCACTTT.

This clone appeared a single time. The chain has TRBV24-1 and TRBJ2-5; 7 positions agree with TRBD1. This CDR3 spans 16 amino acids. V was pared by 9 bases and J by 4 bases, with 16 bases of the junction left unmatched. Germline V gene lookup returns CDR1 KGHDR and CDR2 SFDVKD. The CDR3 spells CATGYSGGFLRETQYF. The CDR3 DNA sequence: TGTGCCACCGGCTACTCAGGGGGTTTTTTGAGAGAGACCCAGTACTTC.

This chain uses TRBV9 with TRBJ2-7; TRBD1 matches 8 bases. Looked up from germline, CDR1 is SGDLS and CDR2 is YYNGEE. V shed 0 bases, J shed 3 bases, and the junction held 5 bases outside the gene matches. The CDR3 runs 15 residues. The chain's CDR3 is CASSVDAGGFYEQYF. The CDR3 nucleotides read TGTGCCAGCAGCGTAGATGCAGGGGGCTTCTACGAGCAGTACTTC.

V gene TRBV5-1 combines with J gene TRBJ1-4; D is undetermined. CDR1 and CDR2 from the germline V gene are SGHRS and YFSETQ. The germline V and J ends were trimmed by 2 bases and 6 bases, with 14 bases remaining between them. This CDR3 contains 15 residues. The CDR3 sequence: CASSFGGLADEKLFF. CDR3 bases: TGCGCCAGCAGCTTTGGAGGGTTGGCGGATGAAAAACTGTTTTTT.

This chain uses TRBV5-1 with TRBJ2-7; 9 positions match TRBD1. The V gene's germline CDR1 is SGHRS and CDR2 YFSETQ. The length of the CDR3 is 13 residues. J lost 3 bases, V lost 7 bases, and 5 bases had no gene match. CDR3 sequence: CASHRDRDYEQYF. CDR3 coding DNA: TGCGCCAGCCACCGGGACAGGGACTACGAGCAGTACTTC.

This sequence joins TRBV18 and TRBJ2-7; TRBD2 agrees at 11 bases. Germline V gene lookup returns CDR1 KGHSH and CDR2 LQKENI. Trimming took 0 bases from V and 1 from J; bases not matched to a gene: 8. The CDR3 is 18 residues long. The CDR3 sequence: CASSPPITSGGYSYEQYF. The CDR3 coding sequence is TGTGCCAGCTCACCACCGATTACTAGCGGGGGTTATTCCTACGAGCAGTACTTC.